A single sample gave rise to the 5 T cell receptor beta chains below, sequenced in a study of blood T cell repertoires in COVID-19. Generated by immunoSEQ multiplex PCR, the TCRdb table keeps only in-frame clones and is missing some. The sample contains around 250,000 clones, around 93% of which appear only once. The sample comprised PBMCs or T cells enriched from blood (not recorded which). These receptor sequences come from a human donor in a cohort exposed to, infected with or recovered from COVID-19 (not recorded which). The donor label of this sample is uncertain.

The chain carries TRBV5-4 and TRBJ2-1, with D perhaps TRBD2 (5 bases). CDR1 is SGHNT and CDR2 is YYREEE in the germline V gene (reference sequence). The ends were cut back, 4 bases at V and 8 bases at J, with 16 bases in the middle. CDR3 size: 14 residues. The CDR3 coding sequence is TGTGCCAGCAGCCCCCGGGGTTCCAGCGATGAGCAGTTCTTC. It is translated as CASSPRGSSDEQFF.

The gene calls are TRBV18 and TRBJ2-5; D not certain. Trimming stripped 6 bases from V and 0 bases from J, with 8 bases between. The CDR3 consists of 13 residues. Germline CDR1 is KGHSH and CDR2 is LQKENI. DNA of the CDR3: TGTGCCAGCTCCGTCGGTCACCAAGAGACCCAGTACTTC. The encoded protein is CASSVGHQETQYF.

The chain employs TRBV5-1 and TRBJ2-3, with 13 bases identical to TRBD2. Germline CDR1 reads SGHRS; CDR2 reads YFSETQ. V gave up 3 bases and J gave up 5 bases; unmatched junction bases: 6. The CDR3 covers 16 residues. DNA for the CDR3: TGCGCCAGCAGCTCCACTAGCGGGGGGGCGGGAGATACGCAGTATTTT. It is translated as CASSSTSGGAGDTQYF.

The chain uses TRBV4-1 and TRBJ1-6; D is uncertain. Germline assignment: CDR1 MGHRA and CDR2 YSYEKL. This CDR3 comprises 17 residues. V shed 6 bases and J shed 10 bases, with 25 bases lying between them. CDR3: CASRYNNFRELGSPLHF. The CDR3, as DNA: TGCGCCAGCAGGTACAACAATTTCCGGGAATTAGGATCACCCCTCCACTTT.

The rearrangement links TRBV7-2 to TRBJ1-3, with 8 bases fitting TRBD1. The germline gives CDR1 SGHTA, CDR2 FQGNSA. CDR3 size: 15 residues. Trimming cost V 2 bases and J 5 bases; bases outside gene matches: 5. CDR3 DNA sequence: TGTGCCAGCAGCTTAAGGGGACAGGCCAGAAACACCATATATTTT. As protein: CASSLRGQARNTIYF.